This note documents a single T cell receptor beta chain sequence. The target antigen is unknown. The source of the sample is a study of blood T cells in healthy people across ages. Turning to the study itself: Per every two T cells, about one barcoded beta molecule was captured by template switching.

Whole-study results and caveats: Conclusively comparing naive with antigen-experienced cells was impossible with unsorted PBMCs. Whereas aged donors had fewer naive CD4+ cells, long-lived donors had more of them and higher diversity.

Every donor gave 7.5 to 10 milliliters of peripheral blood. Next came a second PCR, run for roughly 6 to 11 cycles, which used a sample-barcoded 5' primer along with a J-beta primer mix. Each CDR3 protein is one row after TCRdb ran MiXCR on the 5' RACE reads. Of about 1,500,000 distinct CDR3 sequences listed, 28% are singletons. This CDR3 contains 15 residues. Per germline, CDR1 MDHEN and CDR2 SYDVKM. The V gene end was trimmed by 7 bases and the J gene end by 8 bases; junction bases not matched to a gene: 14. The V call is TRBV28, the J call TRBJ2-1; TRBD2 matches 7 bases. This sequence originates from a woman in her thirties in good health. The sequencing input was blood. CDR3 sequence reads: CASTPWGGLWDEQFF. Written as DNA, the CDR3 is TGTGCCAGCACCCCCTGGGGAGGGCTTTGGGATGAGCAGTTCTTC.